These 22 T cell receptor beta chains came from one sample sequenced in a study of blood T cell repertoires in COVID-19. Assay: immunoSEQ multiplex PCR; the TCRdb copy retains only in-frame clones and omits some. The top ten hold 15% to 20% of the sample, which has about 190,000 clones, approximately 79% seen once. Material for sequencing was peripheral blood. These receptors came from a man aged 55 to 69 with active or convalescent COVID-19.

The rearrangement joins TRBV25-1 to TRBJ2-1; tentatively, D is TRBD1 (5 bases). This CDR3 spans 14 amino acids. The V end lost 2 bases, the J end lost 7 bases, and 12 bases lay between the germline ends. Germline lookup yields CDR1 MGHDK and CDR2 SYGVNS. DNA of the CDR3: TGTGCCAGCAGTGAACAGGGTTTCACTAATGAGCAGTTCTTC. Translating it yields CASSEQGFTNEQFF.

This rearrangement joins TRBV14 to TRBJ2-5; possibly TRBD1 for D (5 bases). Germline values: CDR1 SGHDN, CDR2 FVKESK. The length of the CDR3 is 14 residues. The V and J ends lost 2 bases and 2 bases respectively, with 9 bases between them. The CDR3 DNA reads as TGTGCCAGCAGCCAACATGACAGACAAGAGACCCAGTACTTC. This translates into CASSQHDRQETQYF. The full variable domain, with the rest looked up from reference TRBV14 and TRBJ2-5, is EAGVTQFPSHSVIEKGQTVTLRCDPISGHDNLYWYRRVMGKEIKFLLHFVKESKQDESGMPNNRFLAERTGGTYSTLKVQPAELEDSGVYFCASSQHDRQETQYFGPGTRLLVL.

The gene calls are TRBV7-2 and TRBJ1-5; the D gene is possibly TRBD1 (6 bases). This CDR3 contains 14 residues. Trimming removed 4 bases from V and 9 bases from J, with 16 bases in between. Germline CDR1 is SGHTA and CDR2 is FQGNSA. The DNA for the CDR3 is TGTGCCAGCAGCTCCCGGGAGGGGGAGCTGCCCCAGCATTTT. Translating gives CASSSREGELPQHF.

The V and J genes are TRBV19 and TRBJ1-4; TRBD1 aligns across 10 bases. In germline, CDR1 is LNHDA, CDR2 SQIVND (reference sequence). This CDR3 has 14 residues. V dropped 4 bases and J dropped 13; count of bases not matched to a gene: 9. CDR3 sequence: CASSKDRGIGGLFF. In DNA form, the CDR3 reads TGTGCCAGTAGTAAGGACAGGGGGATCGGAGGACTGTTTTTT.

In this sample, this clone turned up once. The chain combines TRBV7-2 with TRBJ1-5; possible D gene TRBD1, 6 bases. Germline lookup yields CDR1 SGHTA and CDR2 FQGNSA. Trimming took off 2 bases at V and 9 bases at J, with 11 bases between the two ends. This CDR3 comprises 13 residues. The DNA of the CDR3 is TGTGCCAGCAGCTTAAACAGGGAGCTGCCCCAGCATTTT. Its translation: CASSLNRELPQHF.

The chain employs TRBV15 and TRBJ2-5, with a possible D match to TRBD2 (5 bases). V lost 2 bases and J lost 0, with 13 bases in between. Germline lookup yields CDR1 LNHNV and CDR2 YYDKDF (reference sequence). The CDR3 totals 16 residues. In DNA, the CDR3 is TGTGCCACCAGCAGACCTATAGGACTCGACCAAGAGACCCAGTACTTC. Its translation: CATSRPIGLDQETQYF.

Ten or more counts support this clone. The CDR3 is CASSSGLTEAFF. As DNA, the CDR3 is TGTGCCAGCAGTTCGGGACTCACTGAAGCTTTCTTT. The V gene is TRBV6-2 or TRBV6-3, the J gene TRBJ1-1; TRBD1 might be the D (5 bases). Germline lookup yields CDR1 MNHEY and CDR2 SVGEGT. The CDR3 is 12 amino acids. Trimming removed 4 bases from V and 4 bases from J, with 7 bases in between.

The rearrangement links TRBV9 to TRBJ2-1; TRBD1 agrees at 10 bases. Trimming at V came to 0 bases and at J to 6 bases, leaving 3 bases not matched to a gene. The CDR3 is made up of 15 amino acids. CDR1 is SGDLS and CDR2 is YYNGEE in the germline V gene. The CDR3 reads CASSVVTGGGNEQFF. For the CDR3, the DNA is TGTGCCAGCAGCGTAGTGACAGGGGGCGGCAATGAGCAGTTCTTC.

This chain links TRBV5-1 with TRBJ1-5; D gene unclear. The CDR3 totals 13 residues. V lost 0 bases, J lost 9 bases, and 10 bases lay in between. Germline CDR1 SGHRS, CDR2 YFSETQ. This CDR3 is CASSLDGSVPQHF. The CDR3 region has the DNA TGCGCCAGCAGCTTGGACGGGAGCGTGCCCCAGCATTTT.

In its sample, this clone was seen once. As DNA, the CDR3 is TGTGCCAGCAGCTTTTATGGGACAGGGGGCGAGCAGCCCCAGCATTTT. Residues: CASSFYGTGGEQPQHF. The rearrangement uses TRBV7-2 and TRBJ1-5, with TRBD1 identical over 12 bases. The V gene's germline CDR1 is SGHTA and CDR2 FQGNSA. With 3 bases clipped from V and 7 bases from J, the junction kept 7 bases outside the gene matches. The CDR3 loop spans 16 amino acids.

The chain couples TRBV6-2 or TRBV6-3 to TRBJ2-7; 10 bases align to TRBD2. Germline trimming cut 4 bases from V and 7 bases from J; bases unmatched to any gene: 10. CDR3 length: 15 residues. Germline-derived CDR1 and CDR2 are MNHEY and SVGEGT. CDR3 region: CASSWGLAGAREQYF. The CDR3 nucleotides read TGTGCCAGCAGTTGGGGGCTAGCGGGAGCGCGGGAGCAGTACTTC.

The J gene is TRBJ1-5, the V gene TRBV19, with D possibly TRBD1 on 6 matching bases. The CDR3 totals 16 residues. V dropped 3 bases and J dropped 4 bases, with 16 bases sitting between them. Germline CDR1 and CDR2: LNHDA and SQIVND (reference sequence). The CDR3 sequence is CASSIYGTSVNQPQHF. For the CDR3, the DNA is TGTGCCAGTAGTATTTACGGGACATCGGTAAATCAGCCCCAGCATTTT.

The gene calls are TRBV30 and TRBJ2-1; possible D gene TRBD2, 6 bases. The CDR3 is 17 residues long. Germline assignment: CDR1 GTSNPN and CDR2 SVGIG (reference sequence). Trimming shortened V by 1 base and J by 1 base, and 17 bases separated the two germline ends. CDR3 nucleotides: TGTGCCTGGAGTGCTGGGACTGTCTATAAGTCCTACAATGAGCAGTTCTTC. Its protein product is CAWSAGTVYKSYNEQFF. Full variable domain (remainder filled in from reference TRBV30 and TRBJ2-1): SQTIHQWPATLVQPVGSPLSLECTVEGTSNPNLYWYRQAAGRGLQLLFYSVGIGQISSEVPQNLSASRPQDRQFILSSKKLLLSDSGFYLCAWSAGTVYKSYNEQFFGPGTRLTVL.

In this sample, this clone turned up a few times. The V gene is TRBV19, the J gene TRBJ1-5, with TRBD1 matching 8 bases. The CDR3 spans 13 residues. Germline assignment: CDR1 LNHDA and CDR2 SQIVND (reference sequence). V shed 10 bases, J shed 4 bases, and the junction held 6 bases outside the gene matches. Written as DNA, the CDR3 is TGTGCCACCATGGACAGGGAGAATCAGCCCCAGCATTTT. Translation: CATMDRENQPQHF.

The chain recombines TRBV14 with TRBJ2-7; TRBD1 matches at 10 bases. The V and J ends lost 0 bases and 4 bases, in that order; junction bases with no gene match: 9. This CDR3 region has 17 residues. The germline gives CDR1 SGHDN, CDR2 FVKESK. In DNA, the CDR3 is TGTGCCAGCAGCCAAGAAAGGCCGGGACAGGGGATTTACGAGCAGTACTTC. This translates into CASSQERPGQGIYEQYF.

This clone was detected a few times. This chain links TRBV2 with TRBJ1-1; 7 bases map to TRBD1. The germline CDR1 and CDR2 sequences are SNHLY and FYNNEI. Unmatched junction bases numbered 7, after V lost 4 bases and J lost 8 bases. The CDR3 loop spans 13 amino acids. As DNA, the CDR3 is TGTGCCAGCAGTGCACAGGGGAGAGAGGAAGCTTTCTTT. Residues: CASSAQGREEAFF.

The genes are TRBV24-1 and TRBJ2-7; D gene unclear. CDR1 is KGHDR and CDR2 is SFDVKD in the germline V gene. This CDR3 is 13 amino acids long. V gave up 3 bases and J gave up 1 base, with 6 bases separating them. This chain's CDR3 is CATSDGSSYEQYF. The CDR3 DNA is TGTGCCACCAGTGATGGTAGTTCCTACGAGCAGTACTTC.

The rearrangement uses TRBV7-9 and TRBJ2-7; 7 positions agree with TRBD2. Looked up from germline, CDR1 is SEHNR and CDR2 is FQNEAQ (reference sequence). The CDR3 has 13 amino acids. With V trimmed by 7 bases and J by 2 bases, 5 bases remained unmatched. CDR3 sequence: CASNRREAYEQYF. The CDR3 DNA reads as TGTGCCAGCAACCGACGGGAGGCCTACGAGCAGTACTTC.

The chain employs TRBV25-1 and TRBJ1-2, with 7 bases aligning to TRBD1. The CDR3 is 14 amino acids. The V gene end was trimmed by 4 bases and the J gene end by 2 bases; junction bases not matched to a gene: 4. Germline V gene sequence: CDR1 MGHDK, CDR2 SYGVNS. The CDR3 region has the DNA TGTGCCAGCAGTGCTCCGGACAGGAACTATGGCTACACCTTC. It translates to CASSAPDRNYGYTF.

V and J are TRBV14 and TRBJ1-2; a possible D gene is TRBD1 (5 bases). Germline CDR1 is SGHDN and CDR2 is FVKESK. This CDR3 comprises 13 residues. V was clipped by 1 base and J by 7 bases, with 10 bases between them. CDR3 coding DNA: TGTGCCAGCAGCCAAGTAACCGGGGGTGGCTACACCTTC. Its protein product is CASSQVTGGGYTF.

This clone was detected only a few times. V and J are TRBV19 and TRBJ2-4; the D gene is possibly TRBD1 (6 bases). Germline CDR1 and CDR2: LNHDA and SQIVND (reference sequence). The CDR3 contains 15 residues. The germline V and J ends were trimmed by 4 bases and 3 bases, with 13 bases remaining between them. The CDR3 region is CASSNPIQGKNIQYF. CDR3 sequence (DNA): TGTGCCAGTAGTAACCCCATACAGGGCAAAAACATTCAGTACTTC. Variable domain in full (rest from reference TRBV19 and TRBJ2-4): DGGITQSPKYLFRKEGQNVTLSCEQNLNHDAMYWYRQDPGQGLRLIYYSQIVNDFQKGDIAEGYSVSREKKESFPLTVTSAQKNPTAFYLCASSNPIQGKNIQYFGAGTRLSVL.

The V call is TRBV25-1, the J call TRBJ2-6; 7 bases are shared with TRBD1. The germline gives CDR1 MGHDK, CDR2 SYGVNS. This CDR3 region has 18 residues. Losses at the gene ends were 3 bases for V and 3 bases for J; bases not matched to a gene: 11. This CDR3 is CASSEVKTGPIGANVLTF. CDR3 nucleotides: TGTGCCAGCAGTGAGGTAAAGACAGGGCCCATTGGGGCCAACGTCCTGACTTTC.